This T cell receptor (beta chain) stems from a study of regulatory T cells in long-lasting Graves disease. With iRepertoire HTBI primers and Arm-PCR of CDR3 regions, TCR beta libraries were built. TCRdb recomputed calls from the multiplex PCR reads with MiXCR, one row per CDR3 protein. The table has 550,000 to 600,000 distinct CDR3 sequences, about 16% seen once. This clonotype was detected only a few times. Time point here: newly diagnosed GD, antithyroid drugs for less than 3 months. Construction of the TCR library relied on RNA isolated from PBMCs. CDR1 is SGHDT and CDR2 is YYEEEE in the germline V gene. This CDR3 spans 17 amino acids. V lost 4 bases and J lost 2; bases outside the gene matches: 13. The sample also formed part of further work on T cells in Graves' hyperthyroidism and ophthalmopathy. That source adds: Also found in blood were most expanded thyroid clonotypes above 0.001.

Sequencing used peripheral blood mononuclear cells (PBMCs), obtained at new diagnosis, from a patient treated with antithyroid drugs. The clonotype was recovered from a young man with Graves disease. The chain has TRBV5-6 and TRBJ2-3; 7 bases map to TRBD2. CDR3: CASSPTLGGVFTDTQYF. CDR3 sequence (DNA): TGTGCCAGCAGCCCAACCCTTGGGGGGGTCTTCACAGATACGCAGTATTTT.